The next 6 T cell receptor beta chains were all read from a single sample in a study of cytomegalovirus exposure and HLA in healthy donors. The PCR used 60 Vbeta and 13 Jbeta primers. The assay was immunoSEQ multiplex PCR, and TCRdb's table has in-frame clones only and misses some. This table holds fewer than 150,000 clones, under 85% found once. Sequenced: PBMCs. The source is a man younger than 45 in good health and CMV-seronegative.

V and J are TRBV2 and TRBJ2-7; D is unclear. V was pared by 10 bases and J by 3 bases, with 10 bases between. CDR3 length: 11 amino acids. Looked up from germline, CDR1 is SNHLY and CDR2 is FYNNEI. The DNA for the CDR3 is TGTGCCACCTCACAAGACTACGAGCAGTACTTC. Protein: CATSQDYEQYF.

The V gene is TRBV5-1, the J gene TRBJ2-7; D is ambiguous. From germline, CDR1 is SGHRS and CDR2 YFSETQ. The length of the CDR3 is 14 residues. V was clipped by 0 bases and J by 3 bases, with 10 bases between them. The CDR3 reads CASSLDRGFYEQYF. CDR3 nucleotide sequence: TGCGCCAGCAGCTTGGACCGAGGCTTCTACGAGCAGTACTTC.

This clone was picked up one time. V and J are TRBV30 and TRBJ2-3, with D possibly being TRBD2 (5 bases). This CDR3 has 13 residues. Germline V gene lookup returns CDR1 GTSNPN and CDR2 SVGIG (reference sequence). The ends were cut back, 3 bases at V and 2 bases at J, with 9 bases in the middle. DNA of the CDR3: TGTGCCTGGAGCGGAGGAAACACAGATACGCAGTATTTT. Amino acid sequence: CAWSGGNTDTQYF.

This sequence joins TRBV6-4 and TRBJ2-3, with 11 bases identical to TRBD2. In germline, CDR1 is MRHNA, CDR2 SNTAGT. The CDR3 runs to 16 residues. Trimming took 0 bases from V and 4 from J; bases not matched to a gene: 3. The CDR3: CASSDSTSGGPDTQYF. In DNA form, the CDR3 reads TGTGCCAGCAGTGACTCCACTAGCGGGGGCCCAGATACGCAGTATTTT.

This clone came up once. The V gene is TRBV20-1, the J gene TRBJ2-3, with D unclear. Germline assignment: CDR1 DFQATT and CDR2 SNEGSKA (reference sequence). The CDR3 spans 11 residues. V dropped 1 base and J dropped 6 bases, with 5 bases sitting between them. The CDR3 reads CSARVRDTQYF. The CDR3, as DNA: TGCAGTGCTAGAGTGCGGGATACGCAGTATTTT.

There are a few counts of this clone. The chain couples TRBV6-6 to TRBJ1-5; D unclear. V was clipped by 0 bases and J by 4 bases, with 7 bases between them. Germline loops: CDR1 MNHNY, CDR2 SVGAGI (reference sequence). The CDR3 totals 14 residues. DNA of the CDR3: TGTGCCAGCAGTTACTCCAGTCTGAATCAGCCCCAGCATTTT. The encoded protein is CASSYSSLNQPQHF.